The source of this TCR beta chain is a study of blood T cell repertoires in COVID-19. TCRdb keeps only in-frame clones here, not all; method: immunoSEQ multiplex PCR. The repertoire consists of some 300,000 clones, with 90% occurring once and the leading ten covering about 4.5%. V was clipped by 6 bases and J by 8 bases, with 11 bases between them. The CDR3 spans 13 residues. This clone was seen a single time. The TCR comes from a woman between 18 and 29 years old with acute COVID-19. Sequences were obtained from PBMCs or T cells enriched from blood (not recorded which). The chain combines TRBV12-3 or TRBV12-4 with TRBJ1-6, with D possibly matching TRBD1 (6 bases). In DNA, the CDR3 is TGTGCCAGCAGCCAACGGACAGATTCACCCCTCCACTTT. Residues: CASSQRTDSPLHF.